This T cell receptor (beta chain) was captured in a study of cytomegalovirus exposure and HLA in healthy donors (dated by TCRdb to the late 2010s). Some background on the complete study: An earlier analysis of 587 of the donors reported 250 to 300 Gb of sequence data and 120 million or so unique TCR beta sequences from 150 million to 200 million T cells. An early release covering around 630 HLA-typed donors comprised about 300 gigabases of sequencing data and roughly 86 million unique TCR sequences. Of the 300 to 450 genotyped donors, 81% were placed in the genetic ancestry cluster associated with self-reported Caucasian donors. The study aimed to test whether cataloging public T cell receptors could reveal signatures of past pathogen exposure. The study used immunosequencing to profile the T cell repertoires of 670 or so subjects and linked those repertoires to cytomegalovirus serostatus. In addition to the first cohort of 650 to 750 subjects, a separate validation cohort of about 120 different subjects was used. To predict cytomegalovirus infection status, the study brought together high-throughput TCR immunosequencing, statistical association of individual TCRs with disease status, and machine learning. A later analysis re-analyzed previously published TCR beta repertoires from roughly 690 donors and added high-resolution HLA genotyping to study TCR occurrence patterns. Rather than drawing on any new phenotypic data, the later analysis identified candidate immune exposures from TCR beta sequences and the way those sequences occurred across donors. An earlier analysis of roughly 580 of the donors used high-throughput TCR beta sequencing to judge whether each TCR beta V gene segment behaved as functional or pseudogenic. Donor age, sex, ethnicity and CMV serostatus were compiled alongside the repertoire data. Genome-wide SNP genotypes for about three fifths of the roughly 670 donors were used in a later genetic analysis, which treated that subset as a discovery cohort. All discovery cohort repertoires had been generated on a single sequencing platform. HLA typing covered class I and class II loci at four-digit resolution. Typing coverage varied by locus: roughly 629-640 donors for A, B, C, DRB1 and DQB1; about 520 for DQA1; approximately 610 for DPA1; about 450 for DPB1. About five DR-DQ haplotypes were treated as single units for association and clustering because of strong linkage in the cohort. Among almost 400 genotyped donors of the cohort, an average of about 240,000 unique TCR beta nucleotide sequences were sequenced per donor, around 18% of them non-productive.

As concerns this clone: This receptor's antigen is unknown. Base qualities are missing; no much larger clone stands one base away.

The library was produced with the immunoSEQ multiplex PCR assay. A mixture of 60 forward primers for TCR Vbeta segments and 13 reverse primers for TCR Jbeta segments was used in the multiplex PCR. The CDR3 region of rearranged TCR beta genes was amplified from genomic DNA with a multiplex PCR assay. The Illumina HiSeq System was used to sequence the amplified TCR beta libraries as 87-base-pair reads. On the authors' methods: In a later analysis, roughly 80 million unique TCR beta chains were counted across the 666 repertoires, and roughly 11 million of these chains were shared by at least two donors. A nearest-neighbor algorithm error-corrected the raw reads and collapsed the reads into unique sequences, merging closely related sequences to remove PCR and sequencing errors. Alignment of CDR3 sequences to IMGT reference sequences was used to assign V, D and J gene segments. For a sequence to be retained, at least a six-nucleotide match to both a V gene segment and a J gene segment was required. Rearrangements were called productive when the CDR3 lacked stop codons and stayed in frame with V and J; all others were non-productive. Following IMGT convention, CDR3 was defined as the stretch from the second conserved V-encoded cysteine to the conserved J-encoded phenylalanine. Sequences without an unambiguous match to a single V gene segment were excluded from the earlier analysis of a few hundred of the donors. In an earlier analysis of several hundred of the donors, a V segment was called functional when productive rearrangements were above 56.7%, and segregating when the standard deviation between donors exceeded 5%. A statistical classification framework was built to diagnose cytomegalovirus status from the catalog of TCR beta chain sequences. A later analysis assigned V and J genes by comparing TCR nucleotide sequences with IMGT/GENE-DB human TR gene sequences. A later analysis assigned CDR3 sequences and most-parsimonious VDJ recombination scenarios with the TCRdist pipeline. In a later analysis, each TCR beta chain was defined by its CDR3 amino acid sequence together with its V-gene family, and reads lacking a unique V-gene family were excluded. To address suspected cross-contamination and a sequencing artifact, a later analysis removed 450 to 700 highly shared, low-generation-probability nucleotide sequences. For each public chain, a later analysis derived a clonal expansion index from normalized ranks of inferred template counts within each repertoire. Generation probabilities in a later analysis came from a VDJ recombination model fitted to out-of-frame rearrangements, and those results were checked against IGoR. In a later analysis, TCR-TCR, TCR-HLA and TCR-CMV co-occurrence was scored with hypergeometric tests, and a repertoire-size bias correction was applied to TCR pairs. In a later analysis, false discovery rates were estimated by permuting HLA or CMV assignments 20 times. In a later analysis, co-occurring TCRs were grouped using DBSCAN, with TCRdist sequence similarity added in when clustering inside HLA-allele-positive subsets. Repertoires with fewer than 30,000 or more than 120,000 public chains, plus five repertoires with anomalous nucleotide sharing, were excluded from co-occurrence clustering. Imported from immuneACCESS, the table was reduced by TCRdb to in-frame sequences with V and J called. These copies leave out some clones; in studies compared against another copy, an unresolved V gene accounts for under half, and the cause of the remainder is not known. That table gives V, J and clone size, and the DNA gave D and trimming. For this sample the table gives under 250,000 clones, of which almost 85% were detected only once. Approximately 2.2% of the sample is taken by the ten largest.

What the work shows at the level of the full study, not this receptor alone: The study listed approximately 150 TCR beta chains as associated with cytomegalovirus. A later analysis found that HLA-associated TCR beta chains were more clonally expanded and had lower generation probabilities than equally common non-associated chains. According to a later analysis, most CMV-associated TCR beta chains appeared to be HLA-restricted, and the HLA associations seemed to be driven largely by CMV exposure. A later genetic analysis reported fewer N-insertions in productive TCRs among donors in an Asian-associated ancestry cluster than the roughly 700-donor mean. Because counts were too low, 15 to 20 rarely observed V segments, including chromosome 9 orphons, were left out of the earlier analysis of 587 of the donors. A later analysis found that TCR association rates varied across HLA loci, with DRB1 alleles showing the most associated TCRs and HLA-C alleles the fewest. Most TCR sequences were observed very rarely across donors, whereas some public TCRs were present in many individuals. The classifier was reported to diagnose cytomegalovirus status with high specificity and sensitivity in both the original and validation cohorts. At a false discovery rate of 0.05, a later analysis linked roughly 17,000 TCR beta sequences to specific HLA alleles. In a later genetic analysis, a missense DCLRE1C variant was associated with V-gene and J-gene trimming of TCR beta chains, and the association was replicated in an independent cohort. Assigning TCR associations to individual alleles was difficult when HLA alleles, especially DR and DQ, strongly co-occurred. A later analysis reported that several top co-occurrence clusters appeared linked to parvovirus B19, influenza, CMV and Epstein-Barr virus. A further reported finding was that TCR beta sequences accurately predicted the HLA-A and HLA-B alleles for most subjects in the first cohort. The sequencing pipeline was judged likely to have produced a cluster of highly shared sequence variants as a technical artifact. A few of the identified cytomegalovirus-associated TCR beta chains were confirmed in vitro to be specific for cytomegalovirus antigens. Because HLA typing was missing for some donors at each locus, association tests included only the typed subset. Roughly uniform sequencing depth across donors was assumed in presence/absence analyses, although this assumption may not hold. The cohort was sequenced for TCR beta chains only, and without alpha or paired-chain data the features that could be detected were limited. Linkage disequilibrium might explain the correlated functional status among segregating V segments, but an unknown experimental factor could not be excluded. The authors suggested that the approach could potentially be generalized to other disease states and immunological phenotypes. For the cohort, immune exposure information was limited to CMV serostatus. An earlier analysis of some 560 of the donors showed that most TCR beta V segments appeared in productive rearrangements either about 87% or about 30% of the time, which broadly matched IMGT annotations.

The cohort comprised around 700 healthy bone marrow donors. At the time of sampling, every cohort member was nominally healthy, though immune exposures that went unrecorded were likely present. The donor was CMV seronegative and was included in the group of approximately 350 seronegative cohort members. A peripheral blood sample was collected from each donor, and TCR beta sequencing was performed on peripheral blood mononuclear cells. Genomic DNA extraction from the blood cell samples was performed with the Qiagen DNeasy Blood Extraction Kit. What was sequenced was PBMCs. This clonotype was sampled from a woman between 50 and 59 years old in good health and CMV-seronegative.

The DNA reads as follows: TGTGCCAGCAGCATCCCACAGGGGAGAATTGACACTGAAGCTTTCTTT. It encodes CASSIPQGRIDTEAFF. The chain uses TRBV7-2 and TRBJ1-1; 7 bases in the junction line up with TRBD1. According to the germline V gene, CDR1 reads SGHTA and CDR2 reads FQGNSA. For this chain, trimming is 5 bases at the V end and 3 bases at the J end, and the number of junction bases without a gene match is 12. Reading from cysteine to phenylalanine, the CDR3 counts 16 amino acids. Just CDR3 DNA is preserved here, 48 bases in frame from base 1.